This TCR beta chain is drawn from a study of T cell repertoires in cytomegalovirus infection. Study-level background: As its CMV epitopes, the study selected recently identified HLA-C-restricted and well-studied HLA-B-restricted targets. Public TCR beta signatures indicated both CMV infection and matching HLA type. Study outcomes and limitations: In two of eight donors, the top clonotype was HLA-C-restricted CMV-specific.

MiXCR was run by TCRdb on the reads, yielding one entry per CDR3 protein. The table records 650,000 to 900,000 distinct CDR3 sequences, 30% to 35% of them present only once. V was clipped by 5 bases and J by 6 bases; unmatched bases: 9. CDR3 length: 14 amino acids. Germline CDR1 reads SGHVS; CDR2 reads FNYEAQ. This clonotype was seen a few times. The antigen is unknown. The sample in question was cultured CD8+ T cells from PBMCs, obtained from culture after CMV antigen stimulation. This clonotype originated in a human donor in good health (CMV status not recorded). Some clones in this sample may be carry-over from other donors' samples. This chain connects TRBV7-6 to TRBJ1-1; the match to TRBD1 covers 7 bases. The CDR3 nucleotides are TGTGCCAGCAGCCACCAGACAGGGACGGCTGAAGCTTTCTTT. It yields the protein CASSHQTGTAEAFF. The complete variable domain, with remaining parts taken from reference TRBV7-6 and TRBJ1-1, reads GAGVSQSPRYKVTKRGQDVALRCDPISGHVSLYWYRQALGQGPEFLTYFNYEAQQDKSGLPNDRFSAERPEGSISTLTIQRTEQRDSAMYRCASSHQTGTAEAFFGQGTRLTVV.